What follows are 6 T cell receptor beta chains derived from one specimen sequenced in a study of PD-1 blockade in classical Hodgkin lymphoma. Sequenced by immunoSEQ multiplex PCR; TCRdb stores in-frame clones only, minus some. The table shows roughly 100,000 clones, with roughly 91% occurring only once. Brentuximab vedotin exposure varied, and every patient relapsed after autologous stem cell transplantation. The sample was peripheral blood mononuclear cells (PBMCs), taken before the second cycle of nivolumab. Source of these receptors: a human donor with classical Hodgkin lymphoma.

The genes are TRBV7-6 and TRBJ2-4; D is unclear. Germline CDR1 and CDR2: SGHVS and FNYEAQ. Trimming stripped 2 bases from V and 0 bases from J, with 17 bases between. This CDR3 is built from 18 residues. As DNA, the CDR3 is TGTGCCAGCAGCTTATGGTCTCGCGGCCTCGAAGCCAAAAACATTCAGTACTTC. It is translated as CASSLWSRGLEAKNIQYF.

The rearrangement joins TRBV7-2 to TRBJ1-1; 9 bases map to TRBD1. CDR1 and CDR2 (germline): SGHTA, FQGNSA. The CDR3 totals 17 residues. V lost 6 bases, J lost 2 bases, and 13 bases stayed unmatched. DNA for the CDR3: TGTGCCAGCAGAAGCTCAACCGGGACAGGGACCAACACTGAAGCTTTCTTT. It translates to CASRSSTGTGTNTEAFF. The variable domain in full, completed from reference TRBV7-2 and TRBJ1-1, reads GAGVSQSPSNKVTEKGKDVELRCDPISGHTALYWYRQSLGQGLEFLIYFQGNSAPDKSGLPSDRFSAERTGGSVSTLTIQRTQQEDSAVYLCASRSSTGTGTNTEAFFGQGTRLTVV.

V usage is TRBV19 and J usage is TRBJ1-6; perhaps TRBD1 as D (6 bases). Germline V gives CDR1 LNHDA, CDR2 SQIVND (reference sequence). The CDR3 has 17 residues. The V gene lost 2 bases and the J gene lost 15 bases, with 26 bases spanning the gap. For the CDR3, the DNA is TGTGCCAGTAGTATAACCCTGATGCAAATCCACACAGGGTACCTCCACTTT. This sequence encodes CASSITLMQIHTGYLHF. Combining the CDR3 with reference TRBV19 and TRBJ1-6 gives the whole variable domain DGGITQSPKYLFRKEGQNVTLSCEQNLNHDAMYWYRQDPGQGLRLIYYSQIVNDFQKGDIAEGYSVSREKKESFPLTVTSAQKNPTAFYLCASSITLMQIHTGYLHFGNGTRLTVT.

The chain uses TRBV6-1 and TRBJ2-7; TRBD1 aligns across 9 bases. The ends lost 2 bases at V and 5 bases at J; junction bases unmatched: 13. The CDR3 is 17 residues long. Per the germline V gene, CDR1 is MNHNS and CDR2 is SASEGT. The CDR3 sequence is CASSELSGGTGYHEQYF. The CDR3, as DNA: TGTGCCAGCAGTGAATTATCGGGTGGGACAGGGTACCACGAGCAGTACTTC.

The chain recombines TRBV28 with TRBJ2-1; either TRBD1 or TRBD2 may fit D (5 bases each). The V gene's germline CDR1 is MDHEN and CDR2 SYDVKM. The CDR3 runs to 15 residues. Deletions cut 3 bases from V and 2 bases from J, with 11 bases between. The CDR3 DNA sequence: TGTGCCAGCAGTTTCCGGGGCCGCACCTACAATGAGCAGTTCTTC. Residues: CASSFRGRTYNEQFF. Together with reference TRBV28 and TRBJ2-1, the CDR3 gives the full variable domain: DVKVTQSSRYLVKRTGEKVFLECVQDMDHENMFWYRQDPGLGLRLIYFSYDVKMKEKGDIPEGYSVSREKKERFSLILESASTNQTSMYLCASSFRGRTYNEQFFGPGTRLTVL.

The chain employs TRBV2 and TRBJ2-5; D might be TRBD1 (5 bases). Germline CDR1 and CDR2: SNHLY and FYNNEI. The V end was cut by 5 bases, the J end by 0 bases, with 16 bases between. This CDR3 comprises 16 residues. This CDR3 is CASSRQSALYQETQYF. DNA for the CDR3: TGTGCCAGCAGTAGACAGTCGGCTCTGTACCAAGAGACCCAGTACTTC.